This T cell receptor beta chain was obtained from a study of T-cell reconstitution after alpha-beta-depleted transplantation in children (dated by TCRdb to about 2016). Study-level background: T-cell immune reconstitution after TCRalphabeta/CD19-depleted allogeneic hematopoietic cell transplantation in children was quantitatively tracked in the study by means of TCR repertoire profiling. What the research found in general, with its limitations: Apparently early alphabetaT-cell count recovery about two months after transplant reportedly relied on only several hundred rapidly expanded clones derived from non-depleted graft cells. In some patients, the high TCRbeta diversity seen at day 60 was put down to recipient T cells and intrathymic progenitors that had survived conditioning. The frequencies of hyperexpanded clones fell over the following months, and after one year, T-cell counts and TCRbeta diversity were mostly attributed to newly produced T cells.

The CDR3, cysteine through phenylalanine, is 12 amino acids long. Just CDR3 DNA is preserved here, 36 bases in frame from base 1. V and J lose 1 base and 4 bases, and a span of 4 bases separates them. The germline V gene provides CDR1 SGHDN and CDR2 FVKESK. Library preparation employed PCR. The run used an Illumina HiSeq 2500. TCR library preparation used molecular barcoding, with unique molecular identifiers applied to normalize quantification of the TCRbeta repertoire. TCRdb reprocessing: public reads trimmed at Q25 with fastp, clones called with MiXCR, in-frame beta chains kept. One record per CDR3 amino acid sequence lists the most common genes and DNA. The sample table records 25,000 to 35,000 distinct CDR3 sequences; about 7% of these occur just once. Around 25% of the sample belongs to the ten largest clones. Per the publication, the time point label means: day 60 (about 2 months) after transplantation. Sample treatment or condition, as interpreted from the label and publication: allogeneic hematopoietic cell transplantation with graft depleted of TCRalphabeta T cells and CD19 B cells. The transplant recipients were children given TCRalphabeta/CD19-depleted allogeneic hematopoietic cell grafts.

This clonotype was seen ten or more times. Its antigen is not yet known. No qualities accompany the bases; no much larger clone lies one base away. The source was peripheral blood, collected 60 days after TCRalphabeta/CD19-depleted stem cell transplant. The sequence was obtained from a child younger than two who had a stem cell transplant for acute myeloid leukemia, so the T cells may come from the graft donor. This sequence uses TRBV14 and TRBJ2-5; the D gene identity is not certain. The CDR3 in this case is CASSQVGETQYF. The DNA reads TGTGCCAGCAGCCAAGTAGGAGAGACCCAGTACTTC.